The present T cell receptor (beta chain) was sequenced within a study of PD-1 blockade in classical Hodgkin lymphoma. Time point here: cycle 4 day 1 (C4D1), after 5 to 7 weeks of nivolumab. Every patient relapsed after autologous stem cell transplantation, and brentuximab vedotin exposure varied. Here immunoSEQ multiplex PCR was the method, and the copy in TCRdb shows in-frame clones only, minus some. The sample holds some 25,000 clones, 65% to 80% seen once. This CDR3 has 13 residues. Germline V CDR1 and CDR2: GTSNPN, SVGIG (reference sequence). V dropped 0 bases and J dropped 3 bases, with 8 bases sitting between them.

The starting material was peripheral blood mononuclear cells (PBMCs), obtained before the fourth cycle of nivolumab. This sequence joins TRBV30 and TRBJ1-1; no reliable D call. The receptor's source is a human donor with classical Hodgkin lymphoma. CDR3 region: CAWSVLAHTEAFF. Written as DNA, the CDR3 is TGTGCCTGGAGTGTACTCGCGCACACTGAAGCTTTCTTT.